These 21 T cell receptor beta chains were sequenced from one sample in a study of cytotoxic CD8 clonotypes in ibrutinib-treated CLL. Profiled with immunoSEQ multiplex PCR; TCRdb holds only in-frame clones, not every one. Of around 140,000 clones in the sample, approximately 80% are singletons; the top ten hold about 7.4%. The input for sequencing was PBMCs, taken after 36 months of ibrutinib treatment. These receptors were obtained from a human donor with chronic lymphocytic leukemia.

The rearrangement uses TRBV7-9 and TRBJ1-6; D is undetermined. This CDR3 is 15 amino acids long. With 2 bases removed from V and 7 bases from J, the gap between germline ends came to 12 bases. CDR1 SEHNR and CDR2 FQNEAQ come from the germline V gene (reference sequence). In DNA, the CDR3 is TGTGCCAGCAGCTTATTGGCCACTCCGAATTCACCCCTCCACTTT. Translated, it gives CASSLLATPNSPLHF.

The chain recombines TRBV27 with TRBJ2-6; the D call may be TRBD1 or TRBD2 (6 bases each). The germline V gene encodes CDR1 MNHEY and CDR2 SMNVEV (reference sequence). V lost 7 bases to trimming and J lost 0 bases, with 10 bases between them. The CDR3 is 15 residues long. The CDR3 DNA reads TGTGCCAGCAAGGGGGGACGCTCTGGGGCCAACGTCCTGACTTTC. Protein product: CASKGGRSGANVLTF.

This chain uses TRBV19 with TRBJ1-4; the D is unclear. This CDR3 region has 15 residues. Germline-derived CDR1 and CDR2 are LNHDA and SQIVND (reference sequence). Trimming took 2 bases from V and 1 from J, leaving 8 bases between them. This CDR3 reads CASSINWGTNEKLFF. The CDR3 region has the DNA TGTGCCAGTAGTATAAACTGGGGAACTAATGAAAAACTGTTTTTT.

V and J are TRBV7-2 and TRBJ2-7; tentative D call: TRBD1 (5 bases). Per germline, CDR1 SGHTA and CDR2 FQGNSA. V was pared by 2 bases and J by 2 bases, with 7 bases between. This CDR3 spans 13 amino acids. CDR3 nucleotides: TGTGCCAGCAGCTTACTGGACACCTACGAGCAGTACTTC. Residues: CASSLLDTYEQYF.

The J gene is TRBJ1-5, the V gene TRBV4-2; tentatively, D is TRBD1 (5 bases). Germline loops: CDR1 LGHNA, CDR2 YNFKEQ. V was clipped by 0 bases and J by 6 bases, with 12 bases between them. The CDR3 spans 15 residues. The CDR3 region is CASSQEKGVFQPQHF. In nucleotides, the CDR3 is TGTGCCAGCAGCCAAGAAAAAGGGGTTTTTCAGCCCCAGCATTTT.

The chain uses TRBV18 and TRBJ2-5; a possible D gene is TRBD2 (6 bases). Germline values: CDR1 KGHSH, CDR2 LQKENI. The V gene lost 3 bases and the J gene lost 4 bases, with 15 bases spanning the gap. CDR3 length: 15 residues. The CDR3 loop reads CASSPNRGRGETQYF. DNA of the CDR3: TGTGCCAGCTCACCTAACAGAGGGCGGGGAGAGACCCAGTACTTC.

This chain uses TRBV4-1 with TRBJ2-7, with TRBD1 identical over 8 bases. The V gene's germline CDR1 is MGHRA and CDR2 YSYEKL. This CDR3 has 16 amino acids. Trimming took 4 bases from V and 3 from J; bases not matched to a gene: 11. Written as DNA, the CDR3 is TGCGCCAGCAGCCTTCGAGGTGGGACAGGTTACTACGAGCAGTACTTC. Translating it yields CASSLRGGTGYYEQYF.

This sequence joins TRBV30 and TRBJ2-3; TRBD2 might be the D (5 bases). The V gene lost 2 bases and the J gene lost 6 bases, with 12 bases spanning the gap. The CDR3 loop spans 13 amino acids. Germline CDR1 reads GTSNPN; CDR2 reads SVGIG (reference sequence). The CDR3 DNA reads as TGTGCCTGGAGTCGGCCGGGCGGGGATACGCAGTATTTT. This encodes CAWSRPGGDTQYF.

V gene TRBV5-4 combines with J gene TRBJ2-7; 12 bases are a match to TRBD2. J gave up 2 bases and V 3 bases, and 0 bases lay outside the gene matches. This CDR3 spans 14 amino acids. CDR1 SGHNT and CDR2 YYREEE come from the germline V gene (reference sequence). This CDR3 reads CASSSSGGAYEQYF. As DNA, the CDR3 is TGTGCCAGCAGCTCTAGCGGGGGGGCCTACGAGCAGTACTTC.

V is TRBV10-1 and J is TRBJ2-7, with D hard to call. CDR3 size: 12 residues. V lost 2 bases and J lost 7, with 9 bases in between. Germline CDR1 WNHNN, CDR2 SYGVQD (reference sequence). For the CDR3, the DNA is TGCGCCAGCAGTGAGGTGGGGTCAGAGCAGTACTTC. It translates to CASSEVGSEQYF.

This chain uses TRBV7-8 with TRBJ2-3; D unresolved. V was trimmed by 5 bases and J by 1 base, leaving 13 bases between them. This CDR3 has 15 residues. Germline V gene data show CDR1 as SGHVS and CDR2 as FQNEAQ. This CDR3 is CASSAEVAGTDTQYF. The CDR3 nucleotides are TGTGCCAGCAGCGCCGAAGTAGCTGGCACAGATACGCAGTATTTT.

The V gene is TRBV27, the J gene TRBJ2-2, with D perhaps matching TRBD2 (7 bases). Germline V lookup: CDR1 MNHEY, CDR2 SMNVEV (reference sequence). Trimming stripped 4 bases from V and 2 bases from J, with 8 bases between. The CDR3 totals 14 residues. CDR3 protein: CASSSGGNTGELFF. The CDR3 DNA reads as TGTGCCAGCAGTTCGGGGGGCAACACCGGGGAGCTGTTTTTT.

The chain is built from TRBV6-4 and TRBJ2-3; D is ambiguous. Trimming shortened V by 2 bases and J by 2 bases, and 8 bases separated the two germline ends. There are 14 residues in the CDR3. Per the germline V gene, CDR1 is MRHNA and CDR2 is SNTAGT. For the CDR3, the DNA is TGTGCCAGCAGTGACCGGTTCTACACAGATACGCAGTATTTT. Protein: CASSDRFYTDTQYF.

The rearrangement joins TRBV7-9 to TRBJ1-1; D not resolved. Trimming took 6 bases from V and 2 from J, leaving 13 bases between them. Germline values: CDR1 SEHNR, CDR2 FQNEAQ (reference sequence). The CDR3 runs 14 residues. The chain's CDR3 is CASSLTPTNTEAFF. The CDR3 DNA follows: TGTGCCAGCAGTTTGACACCTACTAACACTGAAGCTTTCTTT.

A single count supports this clone. This chain joins TRBV15 and TRBJ2-2; the D gene is possibly TRBD2 (5 bases). CDR1 and CDR2 from the germline V gene are LNHNV and YYDKDF (reference sequence). The CDR3 totals 17 residues. Trimming stripped 0 bases from V and 5 bases from J, with 16 bases between. CDR3 in DNA: TGTGCCACCAGCAGAGATGGGCTAGCCCGAGGGACCGGGGAGCTGTTTTTT. This sequence encodes CATSRDGLARGTGELFF.

The chain uses TRBV19 and TRBJ2-2; possible D gene TRBD1, 6 bases. CDR3 length equals 13 residues. Germline CDR1 is LNHDA and CDR2 is SQIVND (reference sequence). V was trimmed by 2 bases and J by 9 bases, leaving 10 bases between them. CDR3 loop: CASSIQQGRELFF. The CDR3 DNA sequence: TGTGCCAGTAGTATACAACAGGGAAGGGAGCTGTTTTTT.

The V and J genes are TRBV9 and TRBJ1-1; possible D gene TRBD1, 6 bases. Between the trimmed V and J ends, which lost 3 bases and 3 bases, there was a span of 12 bases. Looked up from germline, CDR1 is SGDLS and CDR2 is YYNGEE. This CDR3 region has 14 residues. CDR3 in DNA: TGTGCCAGCAGCGAGTACCAGGGGTACACTGAAGCTTTCTTT. Amino acid sequence: CASSEYQGYTEAFF.

The chain links TRBV11-3 to TRBJ2-5; D uncertain. V was trimmed by 3 bases and J by 2 bases, leaving 7 bases between them. The germline V gene has CDR1 SGHNT and CDR2 YENEEA. CDR3 size: 13 residues. CDR3 loop: CASSLFRQETQYF. The CDR3 DNA reads as TGTGCCAGCAGCTTGTTCCGTCAAGAGACCCAGTACTTC.

The chain combines TRBV5-1 with TRBJ1-4; D remains ambiguous. The germline CDR1 and CDR2 sequences are SGHRS and YFSETQ. Trimming stripped 3 bases from V and 0 bases from J, with 9 bases between. The CDR3 contains 15 residues. The CDR3 region is CASSSREATNEKLFF. The CDR3 coding sequence is TGCGCCAGCAGCTCTAGGGAAGCAACTAATGAAAAACTGTTTTTT.

The chain employs TRBV30 and TRBJ1-3; unclear D gene. Trimming stripped 2 bases from V and 3 bases from J, with 8 bases between. CDR1 and CDR2 from the germline V gene are GTSNPN and SVGIG (reference sequence). The CDR3 contains 13 residues. This CDR3 reads CAWSQEFGNTIYF. In DNA, the CDR3 is TGTGCCTGGAGTCAGGAGTTTGGAAACACCATATATTTT.

This chain links TRBV6-5 with TRBJ2-7, with 8 bases fitting TRBD1. V shed 0 bases, J shed 5 bases, and the junction held 6 bases outside the gene matches. The CDR3 contains 15 residues. CDR1 and CDR2 from the germline V gene are MNHEY and SVGAGI. Here the CDR3 DNA reads TGTGCCAGCAGTTACTCAGGTGACAGGGGTAACGAGCAGTACTTC. It specifies CASSYSGDRGNEQYF.